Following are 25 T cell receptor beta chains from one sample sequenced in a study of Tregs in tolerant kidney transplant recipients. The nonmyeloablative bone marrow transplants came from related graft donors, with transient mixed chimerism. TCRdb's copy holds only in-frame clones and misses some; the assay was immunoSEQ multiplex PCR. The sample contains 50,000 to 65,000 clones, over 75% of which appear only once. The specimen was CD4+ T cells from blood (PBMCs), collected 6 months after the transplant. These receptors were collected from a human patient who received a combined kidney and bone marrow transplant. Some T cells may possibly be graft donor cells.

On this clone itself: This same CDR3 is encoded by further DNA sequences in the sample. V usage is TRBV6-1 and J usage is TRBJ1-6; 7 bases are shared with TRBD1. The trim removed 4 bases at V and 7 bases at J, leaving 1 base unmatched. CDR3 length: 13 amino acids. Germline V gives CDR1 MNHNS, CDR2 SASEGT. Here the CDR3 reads CASSVQGNSPLHF. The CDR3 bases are TGTGCCAGCAGTGTACAGGGGAATTCACCCCTCCACTTT.

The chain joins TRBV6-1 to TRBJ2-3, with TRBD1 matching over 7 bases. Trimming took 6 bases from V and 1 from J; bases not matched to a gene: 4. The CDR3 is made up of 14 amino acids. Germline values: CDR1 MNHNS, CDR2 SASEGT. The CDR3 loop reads CASSPTGRTDTQYF. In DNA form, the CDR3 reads TGTGCCAGCAGCCCGACAGGGCGCACAGATACGCAGTATTTT.

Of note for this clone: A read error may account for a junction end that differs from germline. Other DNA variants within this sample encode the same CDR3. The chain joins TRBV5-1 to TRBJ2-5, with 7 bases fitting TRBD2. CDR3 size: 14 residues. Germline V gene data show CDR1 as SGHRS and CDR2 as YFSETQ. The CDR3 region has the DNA TGCGCCAGCACTCACGGACTAGTCCAAGAGACTCAGTACTTC. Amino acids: CASTHGLVQETQYF.

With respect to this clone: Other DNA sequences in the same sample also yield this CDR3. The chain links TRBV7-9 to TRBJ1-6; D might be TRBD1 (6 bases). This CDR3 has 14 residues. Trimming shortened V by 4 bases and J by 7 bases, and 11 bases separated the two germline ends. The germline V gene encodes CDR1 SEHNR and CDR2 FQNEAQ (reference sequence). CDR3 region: CASSSQGGNSPLHF. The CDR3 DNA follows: TGTGCCAGCAGCTCACAGGGTGGGAATTCACCCCTCCACTTT. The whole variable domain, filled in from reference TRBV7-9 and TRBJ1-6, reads DTGVSQNPRHKITKRGQNVTFRCDPISEHNRLYWYRQTLGQGPEFLTYFQNEAQLEKSRLLSDRFSAERPKGSFSTLEIQRTEQGDSAMYLCASSSQGGNSPLHFGNGTRLTVT.

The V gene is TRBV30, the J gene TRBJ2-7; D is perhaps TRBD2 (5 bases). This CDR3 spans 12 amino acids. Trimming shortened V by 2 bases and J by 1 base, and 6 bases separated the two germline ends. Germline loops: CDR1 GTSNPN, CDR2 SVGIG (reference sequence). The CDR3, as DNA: TGTGCCTGGAGTCGGGGATCCTACGAGCAGTACTTC. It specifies CAWSRGSYEQYF.

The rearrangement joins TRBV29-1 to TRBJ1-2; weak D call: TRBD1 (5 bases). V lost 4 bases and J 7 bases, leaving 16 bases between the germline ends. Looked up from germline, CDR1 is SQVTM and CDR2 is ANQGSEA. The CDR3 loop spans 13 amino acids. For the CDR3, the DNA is TGCAGCGTTGGAAGGGGTGGCAATTCTGGCTACACCTTC. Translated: CSVGRGGNSGYTF.

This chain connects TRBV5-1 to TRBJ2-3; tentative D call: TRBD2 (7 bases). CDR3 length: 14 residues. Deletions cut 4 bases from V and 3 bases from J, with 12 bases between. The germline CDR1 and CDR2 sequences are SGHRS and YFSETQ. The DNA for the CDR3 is TGCGCCAGCAGCGGGGGGGGCCTAACAGATACGCAGTATTTT. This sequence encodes CASSGGGLTDTQYF.

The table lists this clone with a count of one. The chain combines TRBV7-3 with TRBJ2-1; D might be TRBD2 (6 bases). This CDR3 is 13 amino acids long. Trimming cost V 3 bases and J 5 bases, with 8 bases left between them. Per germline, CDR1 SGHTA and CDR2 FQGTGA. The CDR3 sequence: CASSLGLHNEQFF. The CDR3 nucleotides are TGTGCCAGCAGCTTGGGACTTCACAATGAGCAGTTCTTC.

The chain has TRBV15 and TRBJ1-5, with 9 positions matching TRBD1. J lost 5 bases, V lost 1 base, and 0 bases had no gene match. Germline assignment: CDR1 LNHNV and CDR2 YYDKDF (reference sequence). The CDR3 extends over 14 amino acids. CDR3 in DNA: TGTGCCACCAGCAGAGGGGACAGGGATCAGCCCCAGCATTTT. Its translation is CATSRGDRDQPQHF. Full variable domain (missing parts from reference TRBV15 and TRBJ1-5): DAMVIQNPRYQVTQFGKPVTLSCSQTLNHNVMYWYQQKSSQAPKLLFHYYDKDFNNEADTPDNFQSRRPNTSFCFLDIRSPGLGDTAMYLCATSRGDRDQPQHFGDGTRLSIL.

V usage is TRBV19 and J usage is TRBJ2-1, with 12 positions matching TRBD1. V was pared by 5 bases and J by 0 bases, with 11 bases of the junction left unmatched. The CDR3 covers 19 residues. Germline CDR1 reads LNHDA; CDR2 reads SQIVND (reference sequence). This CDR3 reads CASSGGTGGPFGSYNEQFF. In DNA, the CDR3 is TGTGCCAGTAGTGGGGGGACAGGGGGCCCATTCGGCTCCTACAATGAGCAGTTCTTC.

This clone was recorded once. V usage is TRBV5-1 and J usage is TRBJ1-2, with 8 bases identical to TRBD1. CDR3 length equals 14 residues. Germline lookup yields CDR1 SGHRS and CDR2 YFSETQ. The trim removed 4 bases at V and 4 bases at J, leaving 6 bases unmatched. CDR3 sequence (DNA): TGCGCCAGCAGCCTTGGACAGGGAGGCTATGGCTACACCTTC. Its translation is CASSLGQGGYGYTF.

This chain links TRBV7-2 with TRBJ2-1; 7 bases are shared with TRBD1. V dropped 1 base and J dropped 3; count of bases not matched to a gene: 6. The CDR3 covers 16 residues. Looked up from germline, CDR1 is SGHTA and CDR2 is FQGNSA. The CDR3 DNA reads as TGTGCCAGCAGCTTAGTGACAGGGTTGAACTACAATGAGCAGTTCTTC. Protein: CASSLVTGLNYNEQFF.

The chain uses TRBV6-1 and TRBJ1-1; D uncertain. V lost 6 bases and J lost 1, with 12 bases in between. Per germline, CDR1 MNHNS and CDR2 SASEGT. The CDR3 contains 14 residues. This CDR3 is CASRENYWNTEAFF. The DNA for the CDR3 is TGTGCCAGCAGAGAAAATTATTGGAACACTGAAGCTTTCTTT.

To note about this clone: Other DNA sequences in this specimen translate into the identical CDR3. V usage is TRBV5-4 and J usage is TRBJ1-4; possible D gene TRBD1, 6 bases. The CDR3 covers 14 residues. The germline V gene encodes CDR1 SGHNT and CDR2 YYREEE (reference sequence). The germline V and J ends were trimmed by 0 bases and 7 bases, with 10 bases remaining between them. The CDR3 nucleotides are TGTGCCAGCAGCTTGGAAGGGGGGGGTGAAAAACTGTTTTTT. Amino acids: CASSLEGGGEKLFF.

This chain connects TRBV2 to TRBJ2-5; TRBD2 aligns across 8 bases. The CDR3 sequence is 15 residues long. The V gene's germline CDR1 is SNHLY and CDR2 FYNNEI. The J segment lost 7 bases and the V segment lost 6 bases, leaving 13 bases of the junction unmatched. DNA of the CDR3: TGTGCCAGCAGCCTAAGGGGGTCGGCGGGGGGGACCCAGTACTTC. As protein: CASSLRGSAGGTQYF.

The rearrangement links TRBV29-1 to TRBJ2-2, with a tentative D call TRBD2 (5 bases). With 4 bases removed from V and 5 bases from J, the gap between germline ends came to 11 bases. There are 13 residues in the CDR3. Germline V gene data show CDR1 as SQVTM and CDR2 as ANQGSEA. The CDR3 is CSVVASRTGELFF. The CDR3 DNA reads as TGCAGCGTTGTGGCTAGCCGGACCGGGGAGCTGTTTTTT.

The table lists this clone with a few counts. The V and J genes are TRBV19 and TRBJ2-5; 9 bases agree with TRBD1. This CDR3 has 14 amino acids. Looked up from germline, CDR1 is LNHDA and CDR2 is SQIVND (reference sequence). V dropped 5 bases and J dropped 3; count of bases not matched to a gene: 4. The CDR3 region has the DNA TGTGCCAGTAGTCTAACAGGGGGCGAAGAGACCCAGTACTTC. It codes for CASSLTGGEETQYF.

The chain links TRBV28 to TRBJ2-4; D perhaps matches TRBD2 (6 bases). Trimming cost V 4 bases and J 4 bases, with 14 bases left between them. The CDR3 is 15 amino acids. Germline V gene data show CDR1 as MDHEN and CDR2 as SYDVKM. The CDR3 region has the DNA TGTGCCAGCAGTTCACAGACTGCGGGGAAAAACATTCAGTACTTC. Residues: CASSSQTAGKNIQYF.

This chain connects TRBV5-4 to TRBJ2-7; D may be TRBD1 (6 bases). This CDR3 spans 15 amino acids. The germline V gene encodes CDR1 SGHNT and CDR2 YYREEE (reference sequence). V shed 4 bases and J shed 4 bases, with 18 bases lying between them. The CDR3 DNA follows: TGTGCCAGCAGCCAGGGGACACGGGTTACTTACGAGCAGTACTTC. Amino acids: CASSQGTRVTYEQYF.

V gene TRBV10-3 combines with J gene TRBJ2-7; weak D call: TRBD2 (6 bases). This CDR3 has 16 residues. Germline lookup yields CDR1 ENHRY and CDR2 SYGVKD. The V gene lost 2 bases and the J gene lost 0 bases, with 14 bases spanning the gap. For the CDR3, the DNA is TGTGCCATCAGTGAGCGCGGGACTCCCGGCTCCTACGAGCAGTACTTC. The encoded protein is CAISERGTPGSYEQYF.

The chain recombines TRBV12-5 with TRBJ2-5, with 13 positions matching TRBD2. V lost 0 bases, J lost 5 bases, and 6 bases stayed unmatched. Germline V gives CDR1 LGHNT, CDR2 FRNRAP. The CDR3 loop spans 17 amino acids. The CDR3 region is CASGLVTTSGGEETQYF. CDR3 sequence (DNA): TGTGCTAGTGGTTTGGTAACCACTAGCGGGGGGGAGGAGACCCAGTACTTC.

The CDR3 nucleotides read TGCAGTACAGGGTACCAAGAGACCCAGTACTTC. Residues: CSTGYQETQYF. The rearrangement joins TRBV20-1 to TRBJ2-5; TRBD1 is a possible D gene (6 bases). V was trimmed by 8 bases and J by 0 bases, leaving 7 bases between them. CDR1 is DFQATT and CDR2 is SNEGSKA in the germline V gene (reference sequence). The CDR3 covers 11 residues.

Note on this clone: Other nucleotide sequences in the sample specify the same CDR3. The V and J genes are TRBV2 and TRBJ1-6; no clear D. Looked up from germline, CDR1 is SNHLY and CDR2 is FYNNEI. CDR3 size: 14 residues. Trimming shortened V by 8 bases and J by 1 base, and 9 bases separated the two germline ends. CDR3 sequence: CASGVGSYNSPLHF. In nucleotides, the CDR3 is TGTGCCAGCGGAGTTGGGTCCTATAATTCACCCCTCCACTTT.

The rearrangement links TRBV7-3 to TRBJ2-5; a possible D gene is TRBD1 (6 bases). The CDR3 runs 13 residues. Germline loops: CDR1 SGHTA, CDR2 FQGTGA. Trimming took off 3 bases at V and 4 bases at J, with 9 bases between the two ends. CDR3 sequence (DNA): TGTGCCAGCAGCTTGGACAGCCGAGAGACCCAGTACTTC. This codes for CASSLDSRETQYF.

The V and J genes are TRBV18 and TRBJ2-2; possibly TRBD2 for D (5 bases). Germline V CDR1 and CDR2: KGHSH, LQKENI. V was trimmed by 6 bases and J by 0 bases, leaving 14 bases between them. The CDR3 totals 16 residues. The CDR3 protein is CASSPQAVPNTGELFF. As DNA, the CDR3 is TGTGCCAGCTCCCCTCAAGCGGTCCCGAACACCGGGGAGCTGTTTTTT.